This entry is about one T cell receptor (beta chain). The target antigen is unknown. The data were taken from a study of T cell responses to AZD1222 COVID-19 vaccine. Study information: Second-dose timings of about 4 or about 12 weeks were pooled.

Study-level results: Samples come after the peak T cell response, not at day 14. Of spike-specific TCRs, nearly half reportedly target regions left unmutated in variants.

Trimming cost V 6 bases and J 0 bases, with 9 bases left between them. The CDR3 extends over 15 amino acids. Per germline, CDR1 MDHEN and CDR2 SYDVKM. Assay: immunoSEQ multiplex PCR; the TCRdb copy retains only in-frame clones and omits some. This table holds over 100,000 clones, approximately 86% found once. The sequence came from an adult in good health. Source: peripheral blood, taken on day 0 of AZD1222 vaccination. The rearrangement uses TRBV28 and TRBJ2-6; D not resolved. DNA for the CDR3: TGTGCCAGCAGGCCTACAGCCTCTGGGGCCAACGTCCTGACTTTC. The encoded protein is CASRPTASGANVLTF.